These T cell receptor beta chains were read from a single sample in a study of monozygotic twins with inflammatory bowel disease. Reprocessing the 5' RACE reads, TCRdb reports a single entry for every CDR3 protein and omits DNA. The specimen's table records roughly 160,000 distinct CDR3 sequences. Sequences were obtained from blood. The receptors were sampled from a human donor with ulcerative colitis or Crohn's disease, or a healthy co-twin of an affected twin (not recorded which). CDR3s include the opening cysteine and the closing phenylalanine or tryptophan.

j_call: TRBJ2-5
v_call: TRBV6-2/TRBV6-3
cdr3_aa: CASTKALRETQYF

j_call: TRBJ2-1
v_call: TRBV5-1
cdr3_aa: CASSLTLQGSSYNEQFF

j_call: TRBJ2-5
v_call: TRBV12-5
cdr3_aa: CASAAEGIQETQYF

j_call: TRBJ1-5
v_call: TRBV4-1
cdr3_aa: CASSQEGVGDKGQPQHF

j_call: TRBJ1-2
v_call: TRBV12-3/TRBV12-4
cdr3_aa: CASSNTGTGDAYGYTF

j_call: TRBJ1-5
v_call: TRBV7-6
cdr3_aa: CASSLQEEQPQHF

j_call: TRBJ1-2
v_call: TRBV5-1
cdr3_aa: CASSLARIYGYTF

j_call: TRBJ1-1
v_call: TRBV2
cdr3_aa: CASIWGSEAFF

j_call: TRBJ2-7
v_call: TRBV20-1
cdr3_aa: CSAPGTGGKSGMYEQYF

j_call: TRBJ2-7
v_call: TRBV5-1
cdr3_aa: CASSFLNEQYF

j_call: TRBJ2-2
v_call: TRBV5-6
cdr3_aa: CASQGNTGELFF

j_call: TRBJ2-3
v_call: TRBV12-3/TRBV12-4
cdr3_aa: CASSFPSGDTQYF

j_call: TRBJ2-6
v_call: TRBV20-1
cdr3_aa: CSARAAGPLISGANVLTF

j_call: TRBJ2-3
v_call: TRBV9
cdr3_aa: CASSPLTSDTDTQYF

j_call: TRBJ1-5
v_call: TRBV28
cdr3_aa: CASSYHRKGGSRSQPQHF

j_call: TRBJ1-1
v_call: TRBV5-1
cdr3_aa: CASSGGGLNTEAFF

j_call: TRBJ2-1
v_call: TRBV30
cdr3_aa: CAWSNTSSYNEQFF

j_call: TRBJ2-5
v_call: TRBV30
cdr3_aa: CAWSVGTGGGETQYF

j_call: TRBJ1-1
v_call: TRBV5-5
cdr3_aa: CASSSRLMNTEAFF

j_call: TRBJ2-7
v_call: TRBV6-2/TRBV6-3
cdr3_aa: CASSYGGREQYF

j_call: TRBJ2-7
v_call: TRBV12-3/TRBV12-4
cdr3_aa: CASSFGLAGREQYF

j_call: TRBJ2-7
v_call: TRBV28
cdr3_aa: CASSLVGGQSAYEQYF

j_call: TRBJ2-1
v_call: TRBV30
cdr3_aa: CAWSRDNEQFF

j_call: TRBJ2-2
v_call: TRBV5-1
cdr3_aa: CASSHRTGSNTGELFF

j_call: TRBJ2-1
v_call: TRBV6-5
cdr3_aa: CASRAGGRNEQFF

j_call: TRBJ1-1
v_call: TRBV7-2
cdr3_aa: CASSLQGRGEAFF

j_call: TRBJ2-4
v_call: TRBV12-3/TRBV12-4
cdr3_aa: CASSLYAVAKNIQYF

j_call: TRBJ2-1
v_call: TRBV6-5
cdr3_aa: CASSYSRRTPSYNEQFF

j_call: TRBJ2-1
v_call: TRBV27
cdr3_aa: CASSFIAGEKANEQFF

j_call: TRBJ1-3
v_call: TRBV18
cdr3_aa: CASSTLGDTIYF

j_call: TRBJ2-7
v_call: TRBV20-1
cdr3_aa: CSARGQFYEQYF

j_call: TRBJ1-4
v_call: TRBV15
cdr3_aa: CATSRDTYSRGQAPNEKLFF

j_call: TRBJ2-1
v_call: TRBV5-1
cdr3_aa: CASSLDGTLGNEQFF

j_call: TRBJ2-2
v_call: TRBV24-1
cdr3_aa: CATRGRGQSTGELFF

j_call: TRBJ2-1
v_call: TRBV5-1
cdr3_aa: CASSLDLPSSYNEQFF

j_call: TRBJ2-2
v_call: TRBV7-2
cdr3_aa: CASSSTSGNTGELFF

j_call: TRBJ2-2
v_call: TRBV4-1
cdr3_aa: CASSQIGGELFF

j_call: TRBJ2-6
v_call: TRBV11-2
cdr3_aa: CASSLQGFSGANVLTF

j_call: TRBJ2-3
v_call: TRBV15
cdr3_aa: CATSRDLLNRGDTQYF

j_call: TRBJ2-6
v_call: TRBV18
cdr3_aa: CASSSSSGANVLTF

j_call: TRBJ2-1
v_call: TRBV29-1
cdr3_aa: CSVEERGTGPYNEQFF

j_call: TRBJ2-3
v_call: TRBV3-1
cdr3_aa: CASSQLRGGRDTDTQYF

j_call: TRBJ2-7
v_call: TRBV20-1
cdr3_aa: CSARQGSTLTYEQYF

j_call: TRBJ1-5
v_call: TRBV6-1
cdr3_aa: CASRRAGGASNQPQHF

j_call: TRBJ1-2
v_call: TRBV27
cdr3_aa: CASSLYGQGSNYGYTF